These 26 T cell receptor beta chains came from one sample sequenced in a study of neurological immune-mediated disorders. TCRdb redid the calling of the 5' RACE reads with MiXCR, one entry per CDR3 protein. The profile shows fewer than 40,000 distinct CDR3 sequences, around 4% of them singletons. Sequenced sample: CD4+ T cells from blood. These receptors were obtained from a woman between 35 and 50 years old in good health.

For this clonotype: The junction and the germline gene differ at one end; a read error may be behind it. The chain combines TRBV18 with TRBJ1-1, with TRBD1 as a possible D gene (5 bases). Germline V gene data show CDR1 as KGHSH and CDR2 as LQKENI. The length of the CDR3 is 14 residues. In DNA form, the CDR3 reads TGTGCCAGCTCAGCCGGGACCGCGAACTCTGAAGCTTTCTTT. Amino acid sequence: CASSAGTANSEAFF. The entire variable domain, with the rest obtained from reference TRBV18 and TRBJ1-1, is as follows: NAGVMQNPRHLVRRRGQEARLRCSPMKGHSHVYWYRQLPEEGLKFMVYLQKENIIDESGMPKERFSAEFPKEGPSILRIQQVVRGDSAAYFCASSAGTANSEAFFGQGTRLTVV.

This clonotype was seen repeatedly, ten times or more. V usage is TRBV20-1 and J usage is TRBJ2-3, with 9 bases lining up with TRBD2. Per the germline V gene, CDR1 is DFQATT and CDR2 is SNEGSKA (reference sequence). The V segment lost 0 bases and the J segment 2 bases; nucleotides outside the gene matches: 15. The CDR3 spans 19 residues. In DNA, the CDR3 is TGCAGTGCTAGAGAGGTTCGGCGGGGGGGTCTGCTGTACACAGATACGCAGTATTTT. It specifies CSAREVRRGGLLYTDTQYF.

This clonotype was seen repeatedly, ten times or more. V gene TRBV11-2 combines with J gene TRBJ2-7, with D maybe TRBD1 (5 bases). V was cut by 3 bases and J by 4 bases, with 10 bases left in between. This CDR3 is 13 amino acids long. Per the germline V gene, CDR1 is SGHAT and CDR2 is FQNNGV. As DNA, the CDR3 is TGTGCCAGCAGCTTTGCCAGGGCTTACGAGCAGTACTTC. It translates to CASSFARAYEQYF.

This clonotype was observed at least ten times. The chain uses TRBV25-1 and TRBJ1-4, with 9 bases fitting TRBD1. Germline CDR1 and CDR2: MGHDK and SYGVNS. The ends lost 1 base at V and 7 bases at J; junction bases unmatched: 4. The CDR3 is 15 amino acids. The CDR3 region has the DNA TGTGCCAGCAGTGAATCGGACAGGGGTTCTGAAAAACTGTTTTTT. Translating it yields CASSESDRGSEKLFF. Combining the CDR3 with reference TRBV25-1 and TRBJ1-4 gives the whole variable domain EADIYQTPRYLVIGTGKKITLECSQTMGHDKMYWYQQDPGMELHLIHYSYGVNSTEKGDLSSESTVSRIRTEHFPLTLESARPSHTSQYLCASSESDRGSEKLFFGSGTQLSVL.

In its sample, this clonotype was seen many times. V and J are TRBV7-3 and TRBJ2-1; possibly TRBD1 for D (6 bases). Between the trimmed V and J ends, which lost 4 bases and 10 bases, there was a span of 11 bases. The CDR3 is 12 amino acids. The germline CDR1 and CDR2 sequences are SGHTA and FQGTGA. CDR3 sequence reads: CASSSGAGEQFF. The CDR3 DNA reads TGTGCCAGCAGCTCAGGGGCAGGGGAGCAGTTCTTC.

At least ten counts were recorded for this clonotype. CDR3 sequence (DNA): TGTGCCAGCAGGAGCAGGGGCGAACGTCAGCCCCAGCATTTT. This translates into CASRSRGERQPQHF. The chain couples TRBV27 to TRBJ1-5, with D maybe TRBD1 (6 bases). Germline V gene sequence: CDR1 MNHEY, CDR2 SMNVEV (reference sequence). The V gene lost 6 bases and the J gene lost 6 bases, with 15 bases spanning the gap. The CDR3 consists of 14 residues.

At least ten counts were recorded for this clonotype. V usage is TRBV5-8 and J usage is TRBJ1-2; TRBD1 might be the D (5 bases). The germline gives CDR1 SGHTS, CDR2 YDEGEE. This CDR3 region has 12 residues. Deletions cut 1 base from V and 8 bases from J, with 9 bases between. Here the CDR3 DNA reads TGTGCCAGCAGCTTGCGGCGGGGCGGCTACACCTTC. It is translated as CASSLRRGGYTF.

This clonotype was recorded at least ten times. V is TRBV25-1 and J is TRBJ2-1; D might be TRBD1 (6 bases). V was pared by 6 bases and J by 5 bases, with 29 bases between. This CDR3 region has 19 residues. Germline lookup yields CDR1 MGHDK and CDR2 SYGVNS. The CDR3 reads CASSPWAGVVGQADNEQFF. CDR3 sequence (DNA): TGTGCCAGCAGCCCATGGGCAGGGGTGGTGGGACAAGCGGACAATGAGCAGTTCTTC.

This clonotype was picked up many times. This chain uses TRBV4-1 with TRBJ2-1; tentative D call: TRBD2 (7 bases). Germline V gives CDR1 MGHRA, CDR2 YSYEKL. The V end lost 1 base, the J end lost 12 bases, and 22 bases lay between the germline ends. CDR3 length equals 16 residues. The CDR3 region has the DNA TGCGCCAGCAGCCAAGTAAAGGGCGGGGGCTCGACTCGGCAGTTCTTC. It encodes CASSQVKGGGSTRQFF.

The chain uses TRBV6-1 and TRBJ1-5; 8 bases are a match to TRBD1. J gave up 1 base and V 7 bases, and 15 bases lay outside the gene matches. The germline V gene encodes CDR1 MNHNS and CDR2 SASEGT. This CDR3 contains 18 residues. The CDR3: CASNGQDRAGRSNQPQHF. CDR3 DNA sequence: TGTGCCAGCAACGGTCAGGACAGGGCGGGAAGAAGCAATCAGCCCCAGCATTTT.

This clonotype was counted ten times or more. This chain joins TRBV6-5 and TRBJ1-1; D gene unclear. V lost 4 bases and J 0 bases, leaving 6 bases between the germline ends. Germline CDR1 reads MNHEY; CDR2 reads SVGAGI. The CDR3 runs 13 residues. The CDR3 reads CASSSTVNTEAFF. CDR3 nucleotides: TGTGCCAGCAGTTCCACAGTGAACACTGAAGCTTTCTTT.

This clonotype was observed many times. The rearrangement joins TRBV5-1 to TRBJ2-1, with D perhaps TRBD2 (5 bases). The V gene's germline CDR1 is SGHRS and CDR2 YFSETQ. V was shortened by 4 bases and J by 5 bases, with 13 bases between the two germline ends. There are 14 residues in the CDR3. The CDR3 DNA is TGCGCCAGCAGCATTCCACTAGGTGACAATGAGCAGTTCTTC. Residues: CASSIPLGDNEQFF.

This clonotype was counted ten times or more. The chain is built from TRBV5-1 and TRBJ2-7, with TRBD1 identical over 9 bases. CDR3 length: 14 amino acids. Trimming at V came to 3 bases and at J to 3 bases, leaving 4 bases not matched to a gene. Germline V CDR1 and CDR2: SGHRS, YFSETQ. This CDR3 reads CASSWTGQGYEQYF. In nucleotides, the CDR3 is TGCGCCAGCAGCTGGACGGGACAGGGCTACGAGCAGTACTTC.

This clonotype was seen at least ten times. V usage is TRBV20-1 and J usage is TRBJ1-1, with TRBD1 as a possible D gene (5 bases). The V gene lost 6 bases and the J gene lost 7 bases, with 12 bases spanning the gap. Germline values: CDR1 DFQATT, CDR2 SNEGSKA (reference sequence). The CDR3 sequence is 11 residues long. The DNA of the CDR3 is TGCAGTGCGCTAAAACAGGTTGAAGCTTTCTTT. The encoded protein is CSALKQVEAFF.

This clonotype has at least ten counts. The chain links TRBV14 to TRBJ2-7; D tentatively fits TRBD1 or TRBD2 (5 bases each). From germline, CDR1 is SGHDN and CDR2 FVKESK. Trimming took 4 bases from V and 0 from J, leaving 16 bases between them. The CDR3 contains 16 residues. Here the CDR3 DNA reads TGTGCCAGCAGCCTGAAAATCGCCGGGGCCTCCTACGAGCAGTACTTC. Amino acid sequence: CASSLKIAGASYEQYF.

This clonotype was counted at least ten times. This chain connects TRBV7-2 to TRBJ2-7; possibly TRBD2 for D (6 bases). The CDR3 has 14 residues. Germline V lookup: CDR1 SGHTA, CDR2 FQGNSA. The V gene lost 6 bases and the J gene lost 1 base, with 13 bases spanning the gap. The CDR3 reads CASRRDRRSYEQYF. DNA for the CDR3: TGTGCCAGCAGGCGGGACCGACGATCCTACGAGCAGTACTTC.

This clonotype was seen at least ten times. The rearrangement links TRBV3-1 to TRBJ2-3; 11 nucleotides align to TRBD2. Germline values: CDR1 LGHDT, CDR2 YNNKEL (reference sequence). Trimming took 0 bases from V and 6 from J; bases not matched to a gene: 11. This CDR3 region has 18 residues. The CDR3 loop reads CASSQDSGSLAGADTQYF. The CDR3 region has the DNA TGTGCCAGCAGCCAAGATTCAGGTTCACTAGCGGGAGCGGATACGCAGTATTTT.

In its sample, this clonotype was seen many times. CDR3 in DNA: TGTGCCAGCACTAGGAGGGGGGTGGGGTTTGGGGGCACAGATACGCAGTATTTT. This gives the protein CASTRRGVGFGGTDTQYF. J is TRBJ2-3 and V is TRBV12-3 or TRBV12-4; either TRBD1 or TRBD2 may supply D (6 bases each). The CDR3 extends over 18 amino acids. The ends were cut back, 7 bases at V and 1 base at J, with 24 bases in the middle.

This clonotype was seen many times. The rearrangement joins TRBV20-1 to TRBJ2-6; no definite D call. The V gene lost 2 bases and the J gene lost 2 bases, with 7 bases spanning the gap. Germline lookup yields CDR1 DFQATT and CDR2 SNEGSKA (reference sequence). The CDR3 sequence is 14 residues long. CDR3 sequence (DNA): TGCAGTGCTAGACAGCCCACTGGGGCCAACGTCCTGACTTTC. Protein: CSARQPTGANVLTF.

This clonotype has a count of ten or more. Here the CDR3 reads CSAGVGGQYGYTF. The CDR3 bases are TGCAGTGCTGGAGTGGGGGGGCAGTATGGCTACACCTTC. The chain joins TRBV20-1 to TRBJ1-2, with D perhaps TRBD1 (6 bases). CDR3 length: 13 amino acids. V shed 5 bases and J shed 5 bases, with 15 bases lying between them. Germline values: CDR1 DFQATT, CDR2 SNEGSKA (reference sequence).

This clonotype appeared many times. The V gene is TRBV5-1, the J gene TRBJ2-1; D is perhaps TRBD2 (6 bases). The CDR3 sequence is 17 residues long. V was pared by 4 bases and J by 0 bases, with 17 bases between. Germline values: CDR1 SGHRS, CDR2 YFSETQ. CDR3 in amino acids: CASSPGTFQYSYNEQFF. The CDR3 DNA is TGCGCCAGCAGCCCCGGGACTTTTCAGTACTCCTACAATGAGCAGTTCTTC.

In this sample, this clonotype turned up many times. V and J are TRBV10-3 and TRBJ2-2, with a weak D call TRBD1 (6 bases). The CDR3 length is 13 residues. The germline V gene encodes CDR1 ENHRY and CDR2 SYGVKD. V lost 6 bases to trimming and J lost 5 bases, with 10 bases between them. CDR3 protein: CAIRGTNTGELFF. The CDR3 DNA is TGTGCCATCAGGGGGACAAATACCGGGGAGCTGTTTTTT.

The sample holds many counts of this clonotype. DNA for the CDR3: TGCGCCAGCAGCTTGGTGACAGGGTCTATGCATGGGATGGGCAATGAGCAGTTCTTC. Translated, it gives CASSLVTGSMHGMGNEQFF. The chain is built from TRBV5-1 and TRBJ2-1; TRBD1 aligns across 7 bases. CDR1 is SGHRS and CDR2 is YFSETQ in the germline V gene. The CDR3 spans 19 residues. Germline trimming cut 0 bases from V and 6 bases from J; bases unmatched to any gene: 18.

This clonotype occurred many times. The V and J genes are TRBV7-2 and TRBJ2-1; no clear D gene. The CDR3 extends over 16 amino acids. Trimming removed 7 bases at V and 0 bases at J, with 16 bases between. Germline CDR1 SGHTA, CDR2 FQGNSA. CDR3: CASISASLNSYNEQFF. The CDR3 nucleotides are TGTGCCAGCATCAGTGCGAGCTTAAACTCCTACAATGAGCAGTTCTTC. Looking up the rest from reference TRBV7-2 and TRBJ2-1 gives the full variable domain: GAGVSQSPSNKVTEKGKDVELRCDPISGHTALYWYRQSLGQGLEFLIYFQGNSAPDKSGLPSDRFSAERTGGSVSTLTIQRTQQEDSAVYLCASISASLNSYNEQFFGPGTRLTVL.

Many counts were recorded for this clonotype. This chain joins TRBV15 and TRBJ1-1; TRBD1 agrees at 7 bases. Germline CDR1 and CDR2: LNHNV and YYDKDF (reference sequence). The trim removed 5 bases at V and 8 bases at J, leaving 11 bases unmatched. The CDR3 totals 14 residues. CDR3 sequence: CATSPRGQFGEAFF. Written as DNA, the CDR3 is TGTGCCACCAGCCCAAGGGGACAGTTCGGGGAAGCTTTCTTT.

This clonotype was picked up a small number of times. The rearrangement joins TRBV20-1 to TRBJ2-1; 8 positions match TRBD1. The CDR3 consists of 14 residues. Looked up from germline, CDR1 is DFQATT and CDR2 is SNEGSKA (reference sequence). With V trimmed by 3 bases and J by 5 bases, 6 bases remained unmatched. Here the CDR3 reads CSASRTGYNNEQFF. In DNA, the CDR3 is TGCAGTGCTAGTAGGACAGGGTACAACAATGAGCAGTTCTTC.